A single sample is the source of the 3 T cell receptor beta chains below, sequenced in a study of blood T cells in healthy people across ages. Next came a second PCR, run for roughly 7 to 12 cycles, which used a sample-barcoded 5' primer along with a J-beta primer mix. MiXCR, applied by TCRdb to the 5' RACE reads, yields one record per CDR3 protein. The table has about 670,000 distinct CDR3 sequences, over 40% seen once; the top ten hold about 13%. The sample was blood. The receptors stem from a woman of 80 years or more in good health.

This sequence joins TRBV5-1 and TRBJ2-7; D perhaps matches TRBD1 (5 bases). There are 15 residues in the CDR3. The germline V gene has CDR1 SGHRS and CDR2 YFSETQ. With 4 bases removed from V and 8 bases from J, the gap between germline ends came to 22 bases. In nucleotides, the CDR3 is TGCGCCAGCAGCCAGACAGACGCACCCTACAATCAGCAGTACTTC. It is translated as CASSQTDAPYNQQYF. Looking up the rest from reference TRBV5-1 and TRBJ2-7 gives the full variable domain: KAGVTQTPRYLIKTRGQQVTLSCSPISGHRSVSWYQQTPGQGLQFLFEYFSETQRNKGNFPGRFSGRQFSNSRSEMNVSTLELGDSALYLCASSQTDAPYNQQYFGPGTRLTVT.

This clonotype was seen only a few times. Being one base from a much bigger clone, this may be a read error. The chain uses TRBV5-1 and TRBJ2-1; D remains ambiguous. This CDR3 comprises 13 residues. Trimming removed 3 bases at V and 5 bases at J, with 9 bases between. Germline V lookup: CDR1 SGHRS, CDR2 YFSETQ. Written as DNA, the CDR3 is TGCGCCAGCAGCTGGGGTATCAACAATGAGCAGTTCTTC. This encodes CASSWGINNEQFF.

The chain uses TRBV14 and TRBJ1-2, with D possibly TRBD1 on 6 matching bases. Trimming left V 0 bases short and J 5 bases short, with 16 bases between. The CDR3 is made up of 16 amino acids. Germline V gives CDR1 SGHDN, CDR2 FVKESK. The CDR3 bases are TGTGCCAGCAGCCAAGATGCACAGGGATCGTTGTATGGCTACACCTTC. It is translated as CASSQDAQGSLYGYTF.